This T cell receptor beta chain was retrieved from a study of T-cell memory formation after mild COVID-19. Study context: Largely, TCR clusters stayed within a single donor.

V was clipped by 4 bases and J by 9 bases, with 19 bases between them. The CDR3 is 14 amino acids. The V gene's germline CDR1 is DFQATT and CDR2 SNEGSKA (reference sequence). TCRdb recomputed calls from the 5' RACE reads with MiXCR, one row per CDR3 protein. The sample yields about 270,000 distinct CDR3 sequences, around 16% seen once. This receptor was identified in a man in his late teens or twenties who had mild COVID-19 (a few samples of this study predate the infection). Cell type and time point are not known. Input material: PBMCs or a T cell subset sorted from them (not recorded which). The chain recombines TRBV20-1 with TRBJ2-1, with D perhaps matching TRBD1 (5 bases). CDR3 bases: TGCAGTGCTACCCCTCCGGCAGGGTTTTTTGAGCAGTTCTTC. This codes for CSATPPAGFFEQFF.